Shown below are 3 T cell receptor beta chains from a single sample sequenced in a study of blood T cell repertoires in COVID-19. Clones were sequenced by immunoSEQ multiplex PCR, and TCRdb holds only the in-frame ones, with some missing. The profile shows 200,000 to 300,000 clones, 87% of them singletons. The specimen sequenced was peripheral blood. These receptors all come from a middle-aged woman who had recovered from COVID-19.

This clone was seen a handful of times. V gene TRBV7-6 combines with J gene TRBJ2-1, with TRBD2 matching over 10 bases. CDR1 and CDR2 from the germline V gene are SGHVS and FNYEAQ. The CDR3 has 19 residues. V trimming: 5 bases; J trimming: 7 bases; junction bases outside the gene matches: 20. The CDR3 nucleotides read TGTGCCAGCAGCCTAGAGGGGATAGCGGGGGGCCTGCTTTTAAATGAGCAGTTCTTC. Its protein is CASSLEGIAGGLLLNEQFF.

This clone has only one observation. V is TRBV12-3 or TRBV12-4 and J is TRBJ2-7; a weak D match, TRBD1 (6 bases). This CDR3 is built from 13 residues. Trimming took 7 bases from V and 4 from J, leaving 14 bases between them. CDR3 amino acids: CASTVTGQYEQYF. DNA of the CDR3: TGTGCCAGCACCGTGACAGGTCAGTACGAGCAGTACTTC.

This rearrangement joins TRBV6-5 to TRBJ2-7; D gene ambiguous. CDR1 is MNHEY and CDR2 is SVGAGI in the germline V gene. V lost 6 bases and J 2 bases, leaving 11 bases between the germline ends. The CDR3 runs 13 residues. The CDR3 region is CASRVQTTYEQYF. Written as DNA, the CDR3 is TGTGCCAGCAGGGTACAGACCACCTACGAGCAGTACTTC.